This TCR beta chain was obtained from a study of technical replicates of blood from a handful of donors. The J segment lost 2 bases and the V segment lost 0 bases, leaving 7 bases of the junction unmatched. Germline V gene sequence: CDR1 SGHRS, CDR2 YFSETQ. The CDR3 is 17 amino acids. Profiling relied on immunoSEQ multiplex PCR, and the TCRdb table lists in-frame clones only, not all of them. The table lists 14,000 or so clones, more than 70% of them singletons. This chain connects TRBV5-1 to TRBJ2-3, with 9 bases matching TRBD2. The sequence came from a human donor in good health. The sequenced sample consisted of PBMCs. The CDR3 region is CASSLASAGGLTDTQYF. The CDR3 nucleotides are TGCGCCAGCAGCTTGGCCTCGGCGGGAGGGCTCACAGATACGCAGTATTTT.